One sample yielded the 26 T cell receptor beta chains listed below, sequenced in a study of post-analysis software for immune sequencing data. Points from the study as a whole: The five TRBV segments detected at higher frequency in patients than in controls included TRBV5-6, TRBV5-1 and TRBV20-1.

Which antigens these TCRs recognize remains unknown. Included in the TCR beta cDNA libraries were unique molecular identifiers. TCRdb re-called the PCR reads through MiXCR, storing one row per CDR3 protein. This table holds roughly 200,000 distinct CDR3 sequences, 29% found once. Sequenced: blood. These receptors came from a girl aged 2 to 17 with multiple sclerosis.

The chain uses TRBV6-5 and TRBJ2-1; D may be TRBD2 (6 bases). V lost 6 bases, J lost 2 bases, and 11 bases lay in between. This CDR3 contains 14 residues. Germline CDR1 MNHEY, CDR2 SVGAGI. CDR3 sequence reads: CASRRDPTYNEQFF. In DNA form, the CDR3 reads TGTGCCAGCAGGCGGGACCCCACCTACAATGAGCAGTTCTTC.

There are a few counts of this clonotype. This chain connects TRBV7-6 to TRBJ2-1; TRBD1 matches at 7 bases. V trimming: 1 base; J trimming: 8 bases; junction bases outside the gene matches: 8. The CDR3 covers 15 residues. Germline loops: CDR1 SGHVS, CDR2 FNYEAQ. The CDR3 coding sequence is TGTGCCAGCAGCTTAGGACAGGGCATTTTATATGAGCAGTTCTTC. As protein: CASSLGQGILYEQFF.

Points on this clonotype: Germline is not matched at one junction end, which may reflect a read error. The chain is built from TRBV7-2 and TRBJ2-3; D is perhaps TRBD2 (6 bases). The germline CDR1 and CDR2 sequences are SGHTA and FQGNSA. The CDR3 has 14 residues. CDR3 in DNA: TGTGCCGGCAGCTTAGGAGGGGCGACAGATACGCAGTATTTT. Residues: CAGSLGGATDTQYF.

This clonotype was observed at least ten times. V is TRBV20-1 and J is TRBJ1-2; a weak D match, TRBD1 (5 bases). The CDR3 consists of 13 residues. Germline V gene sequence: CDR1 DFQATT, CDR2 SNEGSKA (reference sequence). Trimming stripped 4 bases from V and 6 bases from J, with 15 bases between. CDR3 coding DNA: TGCAGTGCTAAGGTGGTAGAGGGGAATGGCTACACCTTC. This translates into CSAKVVEGNGYTF.

DNA of the CDR3: TGTGCCAGCGACAGCGGGTACACTGAAGCTTTCTTT. It specifies CASDSGYTEAFF. The V call is TRBV11-1, the J call TRBJ1-1; D may be TRBD1 (5 bases). V lost 8 bases and J lost 3, with 10 bases in between. This CDR3 region has 12 residues. CDR1 and CDR2 from the germline V gene are SGHAT and FQDESV (reference sequence).

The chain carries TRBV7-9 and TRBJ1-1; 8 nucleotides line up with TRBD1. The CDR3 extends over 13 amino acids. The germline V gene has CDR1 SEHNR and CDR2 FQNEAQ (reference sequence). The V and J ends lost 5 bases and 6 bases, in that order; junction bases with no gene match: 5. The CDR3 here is CASSIGQGPEAFF. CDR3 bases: TGTGCCAGCAGCATTGGACAGGGCCCTGAAGCTTTCTTT.

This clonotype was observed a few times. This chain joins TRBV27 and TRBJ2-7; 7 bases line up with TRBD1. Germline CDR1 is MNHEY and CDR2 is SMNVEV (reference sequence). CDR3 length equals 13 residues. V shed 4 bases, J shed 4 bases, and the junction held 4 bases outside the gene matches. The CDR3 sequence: CASSSTRGYEQYF. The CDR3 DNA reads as TGTGCCAGCAGTTCGACCAGGGGGTACGAGCAGTACTTC.

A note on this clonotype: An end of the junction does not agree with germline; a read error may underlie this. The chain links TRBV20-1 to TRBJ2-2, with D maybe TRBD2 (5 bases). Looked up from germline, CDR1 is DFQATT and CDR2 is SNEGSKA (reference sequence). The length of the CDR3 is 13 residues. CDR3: CSAGDYATGERFF. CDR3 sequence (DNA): TGCAGTGCGGGCGACTATGCCACCGGGGAGCGGTTTTTT.

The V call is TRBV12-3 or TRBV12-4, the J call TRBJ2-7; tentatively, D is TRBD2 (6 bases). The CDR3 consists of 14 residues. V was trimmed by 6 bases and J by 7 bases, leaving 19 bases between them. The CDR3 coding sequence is TGTGCCAGCAGCCGCGGGGCAACCTACAATGAGCAGTACTTC. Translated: CASSRGATYNEQYF.

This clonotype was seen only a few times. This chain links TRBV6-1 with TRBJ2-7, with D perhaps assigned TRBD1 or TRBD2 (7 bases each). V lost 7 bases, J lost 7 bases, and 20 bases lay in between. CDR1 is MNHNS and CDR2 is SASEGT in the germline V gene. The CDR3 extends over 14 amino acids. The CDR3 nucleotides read TGTGCCAGCATCGACCCAGGGAGGGGGCGAGAGCAGTACTTC. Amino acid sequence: CASIDPGRGREQYF.

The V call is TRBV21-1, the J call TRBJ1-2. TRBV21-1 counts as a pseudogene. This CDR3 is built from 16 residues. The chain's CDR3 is CASSNHRGPANYGYTF. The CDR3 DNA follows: TGTGCCAGCAGCAATCACCGGGGCCCGGCTAACTATGGCTACACCTTC.

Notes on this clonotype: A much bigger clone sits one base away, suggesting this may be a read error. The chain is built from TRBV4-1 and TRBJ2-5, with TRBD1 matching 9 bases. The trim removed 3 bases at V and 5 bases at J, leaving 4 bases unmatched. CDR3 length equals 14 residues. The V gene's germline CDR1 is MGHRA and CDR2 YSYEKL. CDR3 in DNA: TGCGCCAGCAGCCAGGACAGGGGTGAGGAGACCCAGTACTTC. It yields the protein CASSQDRGEETQYF.

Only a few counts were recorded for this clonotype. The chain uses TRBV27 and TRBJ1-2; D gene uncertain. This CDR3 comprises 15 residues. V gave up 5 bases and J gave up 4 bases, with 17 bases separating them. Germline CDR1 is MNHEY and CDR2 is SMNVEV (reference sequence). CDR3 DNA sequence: TGTGCCAGCAGTGACCCCTCCCGGTGGGGCTATGGCTACACCTTC. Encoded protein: CASSDPSRWGYGYTF.

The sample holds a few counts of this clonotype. The CDR3 loop reads CASSQAGQGIGNTIYF. The CDR3 DNA reads TGCGCCAGCAGCCAAGCCGGACAGGGTATTGGAAACACCATATATTTT. The chain combines TRBV4-1 with TRBJ1-3; 8 bases agree with TRBD1. V lost 1 base, J lost 3 bases, and 5 bases stayed unmatched. Germline V gene data show CDR1 as MGHRA and CDR2 as YSYEKL. This CDR3 spans 16 amino acids.

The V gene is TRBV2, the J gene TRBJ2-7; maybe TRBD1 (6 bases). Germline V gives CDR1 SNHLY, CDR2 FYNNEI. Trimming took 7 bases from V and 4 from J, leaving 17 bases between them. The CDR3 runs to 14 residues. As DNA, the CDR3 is TGTGCCAGCATGGCCGGGACACTATATTACGAGCAGTACTTC. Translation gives CASMAGTLYYEQYF.

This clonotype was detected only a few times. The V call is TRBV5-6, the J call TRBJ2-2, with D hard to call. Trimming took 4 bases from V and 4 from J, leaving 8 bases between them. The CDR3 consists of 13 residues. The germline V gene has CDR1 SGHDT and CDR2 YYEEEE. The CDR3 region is CASSPDTTGELFF. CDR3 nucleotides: TGTGCCAGCAGCCCCGACACCACCGGGGAGCTGTTTTTT.

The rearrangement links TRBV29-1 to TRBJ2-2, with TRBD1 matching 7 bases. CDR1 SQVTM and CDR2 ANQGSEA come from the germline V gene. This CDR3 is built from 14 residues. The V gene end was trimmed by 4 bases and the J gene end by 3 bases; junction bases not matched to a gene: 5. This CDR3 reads CSVGQGIDTGELFF. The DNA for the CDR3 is TGCAGCGTTGGACAGGGAATCGACACCGGGGAGCTGTTTTTT.

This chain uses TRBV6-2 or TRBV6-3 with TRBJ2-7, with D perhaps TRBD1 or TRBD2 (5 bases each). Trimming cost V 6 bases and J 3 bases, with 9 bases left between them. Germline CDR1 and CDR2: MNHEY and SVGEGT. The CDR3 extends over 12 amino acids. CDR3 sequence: CASRSGHYEQYF. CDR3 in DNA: TGTGCCAGCAGGTCGGGGCACTACGAGCAGTACTTC.

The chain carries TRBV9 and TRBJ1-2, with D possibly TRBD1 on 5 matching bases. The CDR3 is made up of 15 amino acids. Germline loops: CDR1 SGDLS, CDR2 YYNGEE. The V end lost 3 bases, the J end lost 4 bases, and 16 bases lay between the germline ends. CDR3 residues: CASSADPGLPYGYTF. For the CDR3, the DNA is TGTGCCAGCAGCGCCGACCCGGGACTGCCCTATGGCTACACCTTC.

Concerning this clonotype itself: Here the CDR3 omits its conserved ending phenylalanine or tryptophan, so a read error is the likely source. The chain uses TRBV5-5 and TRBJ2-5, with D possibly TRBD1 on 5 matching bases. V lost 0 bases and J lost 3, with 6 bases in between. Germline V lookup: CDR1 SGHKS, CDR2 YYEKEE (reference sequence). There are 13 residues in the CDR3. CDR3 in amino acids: CASSLGREETQYC. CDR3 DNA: TGTGCCAGCAGCTTGGGCAGGGAAGAGACCCAGTACTGC.

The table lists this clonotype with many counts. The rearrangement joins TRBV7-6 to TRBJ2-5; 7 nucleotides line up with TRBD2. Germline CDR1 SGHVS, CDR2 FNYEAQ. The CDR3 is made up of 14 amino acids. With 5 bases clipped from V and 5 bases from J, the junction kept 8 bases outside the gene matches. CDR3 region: CASSQSGTFETQYF. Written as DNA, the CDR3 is TGTGCCAGCAGCCAAAGCGGGACGTTTGAGACCCAGTACTTC.

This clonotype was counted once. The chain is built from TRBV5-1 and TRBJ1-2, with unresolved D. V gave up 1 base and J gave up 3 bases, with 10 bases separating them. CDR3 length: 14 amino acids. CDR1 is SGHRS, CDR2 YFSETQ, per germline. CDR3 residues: CASSLTVEDYGYTF. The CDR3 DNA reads TGCGCCAGCAGCTTGACAGTTGAAGACTATGGCTACACCTTC.

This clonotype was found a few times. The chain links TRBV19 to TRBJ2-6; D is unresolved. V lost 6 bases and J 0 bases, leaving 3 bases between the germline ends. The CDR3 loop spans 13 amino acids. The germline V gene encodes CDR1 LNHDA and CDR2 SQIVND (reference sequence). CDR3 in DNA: TGTGCCAGTAGAGACTCTGGGGCCAACGTCCTGACTTTC. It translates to CASRDSGANVLTF.

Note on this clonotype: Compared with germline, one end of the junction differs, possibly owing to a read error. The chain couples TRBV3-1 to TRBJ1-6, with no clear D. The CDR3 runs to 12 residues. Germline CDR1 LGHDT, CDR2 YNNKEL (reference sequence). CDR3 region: CVSSHSGSPLHF. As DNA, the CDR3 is TGTGTCAGCAGCCATAGTGGTTCACCCCTCCACTTT.

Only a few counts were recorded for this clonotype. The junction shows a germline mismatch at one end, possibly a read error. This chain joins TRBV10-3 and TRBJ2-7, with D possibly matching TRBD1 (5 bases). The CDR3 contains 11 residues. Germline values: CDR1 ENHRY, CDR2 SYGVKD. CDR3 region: CAIQDTYGQYF. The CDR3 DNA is TGTGCCATTCAGGACACATACGGGCAGTACTTC.

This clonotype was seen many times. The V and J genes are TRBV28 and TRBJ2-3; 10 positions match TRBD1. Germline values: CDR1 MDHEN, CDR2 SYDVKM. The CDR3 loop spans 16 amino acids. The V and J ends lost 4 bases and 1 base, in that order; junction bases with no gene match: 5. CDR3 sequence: CASSSAGTGGTDTQYF. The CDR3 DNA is TGTGCCAGCAGTTCGGCCGGGACAGGGGGCACAGATACGCAGTATTTT. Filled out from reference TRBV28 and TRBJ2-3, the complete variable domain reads DVKVTQSSRYLVKRTGEKVFLECVQDMDHENMFWYRQDPGLGLRLIYFSYDVKMKEKGDIPEGYSVSREKKERFSLILESASTNQTSMYLCASSSAGTGGTDTQYFGPGTRLTVL.